This passage covers 18 T cell receptor beta chains from one sample sequenced in a study of shared clonotypes between healthy human individuals (dated by TCRdb to 2019 to 2021). Libraries were made using the immunoSEQ multiplex PCR assay. Entries here come from immuneACCESS through TCRdb and include only in-frame sequences with V and J called. Some clones fail to appear in such tables; in the studies checked, an unresolved V gene covers under half of the shortfall, and the cause of the remainder is unknown. The sample table contains a few million clones; only one count was recorded for 80% to 95% of them. The ten largest clones represent 0.3% to 0.4% of the sample. The sample was naive CD4+ T cells from PBMCs. The meaning of the sample's cell subset or site label: CD45RA+ positively selected. These TCRs come from a man aged 18 to 30 in good health. Some clones in this sample may be carry-over from other donors' samples.

The chain combines TRBV5-6 with TRBJ2-5, with D uncertain. Per germline, CDR1 SGHDT and CDR2 YYEEEE. Trimming left V 1 base short and J 4 bases short, with 14 bases between. This CDR3 spans 15 amino acids. The CDR3 region has the DNA TGTGCCAGCAGCTTGCCCGGGTCCGTCGGAGAGACCCAGTACTTC. It yields the protein CASSLPGSVGETQYF. Looking up the rest from reference TRBV5-6 and TRBJ2-5 gives the full variable domain: DAGVTQSPTHLIKTRGQQVTLRCSPKSGHDTVSWYQQALGQGPQFIFQYYEEEERQRGNFPDRFSGHQFPNYSSELNVNALLLGDSALYLCASSLPGSVGETQYFGPGTRLLVL.

As regards this clone: Other DNA sequences in the sample encode the same CDR3. This chain connects TRBV7-2 to TRBJ2-7; 7 bases fit TRBD1. This CDR3 spans 15 amino acids. V shed 1 base and J 3 bases; nucleotides not matched to a gene: 6. Germline V CDR1 and CDR2: SGHTA, FQGNSA. The CDR3 protein is CASSLGWTGNYEQYF. The CDR3, as DNA: TGTGCCAGCAGCTTAGGATGGACAGGAAACTACGAGCAGTACTTC.

As for this clone: Additional DNA sequences in this sample encode the identical CDR3. The J gene is TRBJ2-1, the V gene TRBV5-1; 10 nucleotides align to TRBD2. The germline V gene has CDR1 SGHRS and CDR2 YFSETQ. With 4 bases clipped from V and 7 bases from J, the junction kept 11 bases outside the gene matches. This CDR3 is built from 16 residues. The CDR3, as DNA: TGCGCCAGCAGCCTGGGATCTAGCGGGAGTGGGAATGAGCAGTTCTTC. Its translation: CASSLGSSGSGNEQFF.

This sequence joins TRBV27 and TRBJ2-2, with TRBD2 matching over 9 bases. This CDR3 is 16 amino acids long. Germline V CDR1 and CDR2: MNHEY, SMNVEV (reference sequence). The V and J ends lost 3 bases and 5 bases, in that order; junction bases with no gene match: 7. CDR3 in DNA: TGTGCCAGCAGTTTTTGGGCGGGAGGGTCGACCGGGGAGCTGTTTTTT. It translates to CASSFWAGGSTGELFF.

V gene TRBV19 combines with J gene TRBJ1-4; D not certain. Germline lookup yields CDR1 LNHDA and CDR2 SQIVND (reference sequence). The CDR3 covers 12 residues. V lost 11 bases to trimming and J lost 4 bases, with 11 bases between them. The CDR3 loop is CARPGYNEKLFF. Written as DNA, the CDR3 is TGTGCCCGACCAGGATATAATGAAAAACTGTTTTTT. Together with reference TRBV19 and TRBJ1-4, the CDR3 gives the full variable domain: DGGITQSPKYLFRKEGQNVTLSCEQNLNHDAMYWYRQDPGQGLRLIYYSQIVNDFQKGDIAEGYSVSREKKESFPLTVTSAQKNPTAFYLCARPGYNEKLFFGSGTQLSVL.

The rearrangement links TRBV5-1 to TRBJ1-2; D gene ambiguous. This CDR3 comprises 15 residues. Deletions cut 0 bases from V and 0 bases from J, with 9 bases between. Germline CDR1 reads SGHRS; CDR2 reads YFSETQ. As DNA, the CDR3 is TGCGCCAGCAGCTTGGACCAGCGAGCTAACTATGGCTACACCTTC. Its protein is CASSLDQRANYGYTF.

Turning to this clone: The sample contains more than one DNA sequence encoding this CDR3. V and J are TRBV2 and TRBJ2-1; D ambiguous. The length of the CDR3 is 11 residues. Trimming took off 6 bases at V and 1 base at J, with 1 base between the two ends. Per germline, CDR1 SNHLY and CDR2 FYNNEI. The DNA for the CDR3 is TGTGCCAGCAGGTCCTACAATGAGCAGTTCTTC. Translated, it gives CASRSYNEQFF.

Notes on this clone: The junction does not match germline at one end; this may be a read error. V gene TRBV29-1 combines with J gene TRBJ2-4; 7 bases agree with TRBD2. This CDR3 contains 14 residues. Germline V gene lookup returns CDR1 SQVTM and CDR2 ANQGSEA. CDR3 in amino acids: CSFESGTGGAIQYF. CDR3 coding DNA: TGCAGCTTTGAGAGTGGGACGGGGGGAGCCATTCAGTACTTC.

This chain connects TRBV28 to TRBJ2-5; D is undetermined. The length of the CDR3 is 15 residues. Trimming took off 1 base at V and 5 bases at J, with 14 bases between the two ends. In germline, CDR1 is MDHEN, CDR2 SYDVKM. The CDR3 DNA is TGTGCCAGCAGTTTATTCTGGCAGGATGGGGAGACCCAGTACTTC. Translation: CASSLFWQDGETQYF.

In this sample, this clone turned up once. V usage is TRBV30 and J usage is TRBJ2-5; 8 bases line up with TRBD1. CDR1 is GTSNPN and CDR2 is SVGIG in the germline V gene (reference sequence). The CDR3 length is 14 residues. V shed 3 bases and J 5 bases; nucleotides not matched to a gene: 8. The CDR3 loop reads CAWRSQGGGETQYF. In DNA, the CDR3 is TGTGCCTGGAGGTCACAGGGGGGTGGTGAGACCCAGTACTTC.

V usage is TRBV5-1 and J usage is TRBJ2-1; D is possibly TRBD2 (5 bases). Germline V gene lookup returns CDR1 SGHRS and CDR2 YFSETQ. The germline V and J ends were trimmed by 4 bases and 8 bases, with 16 bases remaining between them. This CDR3 is 14 amino acids long. CDR3 region: CASSRSGLAHEQFF. The CDR3 DNA sequence: TGCGCCAGCAGCAGATCCGGGCTAGCTCATGAGCAGTTCTTC. Using reference TRBV5-1 and TRBJ2-1 for the parts outside the CDR3, the full variable domain is KAGVTQTPRYLIKTRGQQVTLSCSPISGHRSVSWYQQTPGQGLQFLFEYFSETQRNKGNFPGRFSGRQFSNSRSEMNVSTLELGDSALYLCASSRSGLAHEQFFGPGTRLTVL.

The V call is TRBV15, the J call TRBJ2-2; 9 bases align to TRBD1. Germline V gene data show CDR1 as LNHNV and CDR2 as YYDKDF (reference sequence). The ends lost 2 bases at V and 6 bases at J; junction bases unmatched: 7. The CDR3 contains 16 residues. In nucleotides, the CDR3 is TGTGCCACCAGCAGAAAACAGACAGGGGGGCCCGGGGAGCTGTTTTTT. Protein: CATSRKQTGGPGELFF.

The chain recombines TRBV5-1 with TRBJ2-1; D is unclear. CDR1 is SGHRS, CDR2 YFSETQ, per germline. V was cut by 0 bases and J by 8 bases, with 15 bases left in between. The CDR3 loop spans 15 amino acids. Here the CDR3 DNA reads TGCGCCAGCAGCTTGGCCGGACCGGCGGTCTATGAGCAGTTCTTC. The encoded protein is CASSLAGPAVYEQFF. The full variable domain, rest sourced from reference TRBV5-1 and TRBJ2-1, is KAGVTQTPRYLIKTRGQQVTLSCSPISGHRSVSWYQQTPGQGLQFLFEYFSETQRNKGNFPGRFSGRQFSNSRSEMNVSTLELGDSALYLCASSLAGPAVYEQFFGPGTRLTVL.

V gene TRBV5-1 combines with J gene TRBJ1-1; D gene unclear. Trimming stripped 3 bases from V and 4 bases from J, with 16 bases between. This CDR3 has 15 amino acids. Germline lookup yields CDR1 SGHRS and CDR2 YFSETQ. The CDR3 protein is CASSSPPGISTEAFF. CDR3 nucleotide sequence: TGCGCCAGCAGCTCGCCACCAGGAATAAGCACTGAAGCTTTCTTT.

This chain links TRBV2 with TRBJ2-5, with 9 positions matching TRBD1. The CDR3 totals 21 residues. V gave up 0 bases and J gave up 2 bases; unmatched junction bases: 19. Germline loops: CDR1 SNHLY, CDR2 FYNNEI. CDR3 residues: CASSEAAPGIIQGAGQETQYF. The CDR3 nucleotides are TGTGCCAGCAGTGAAGCGGCGCCAGGCATAATACAGGGGGCAGGTCAAGAGACCCAGTACTTC.

The CDR3 here is CASSLVAGDGDTQYF. CDR3 nucleotides: TGTGCCAGCAGCTTGGTAGCGGGAGATGGGGATACGCAGTATTTT. The gene calls are TRBV7-9 and TRBJ2-3, with 9 bases matching TRBD2. The CDR3 has 15 amino acids. The germline CDR1 and CDR2 sequences are SEHNR and FQNEAQ (reference sequence). J was trimmed by 6 bases and V by 3 bases; bases with no gene match: 7.

The chain employs TRBV28 and TRBJ2-1, with TRBD2 matching over 10 bases. Germline values: CDR1 MDHEN, CDR2 SYDVKM. This CDR3 contains 19 residues. J gave up 0 bases and V 4 bases, and 12 bases lay outside the gene matches. The CDR3 nucleotides read TGTGCCAGCAGTTCCAGCCCGGGGGCTAGCGGGAGCTCCTACAATGAGCAGTTCTTC. Residues: CASSSSPGASGSSYNEQFF.

This chain links TRBV4-2 with TRBJ1-4; 8 bases are shared with TRBD1. Germline V gives CDR1 LGHNA, CDR2 YNFKEQ. With 0 bases clipped from V and 0 bases from J, the junction kept 12 bases outside the gene matches. This CDR3 contains 20 residues. CDR3 in amino acids: CASSQDLGRGPYPTNEKLFF. The CDR3 DNA is TGTGCCAGCAGCCAAGATCTTGGCAGGGGGCCCTATCCAACTAATGAAAAACTGTTTTTT.